Shown below are 10 T cell receptor beta chains from a single sample sequenced in a study of OX40 agonist ivuxolimab in advanced cancers. The assay was immunoSEQ multiplex PCR, and TCRdb's table has in-frame clones only and misses some. The sample includes under 55,000 clones, less than 90% of them seen just once. The material sequenced was CD4+ or CD8+ T cells sorted from blood, taken in a trial of the OX40 agonist ivuxolimab. These receptors all come from an adult with an advanced solid tumor such as melanoma, head and neck, liver or kidney cancer.

This chain uses TRBV30 with TRBJ1-2; D is uncertain. Germline loops: CDR1 GTSNPN, CDR2 SVGIG (reference sequence). Between the trimmed V and J ends, which lost 0 bases and 8 bases, there was a span of 10 bases. The CDR3 runs to 12 residues. Written as DNA, the CDR3 is TGTGCCTGGAGTGTACGGAGTACGGGCTACACCTTC. It yields the protein CAWSVRSTGYTF.

This clone was seen just once. The chain uses TRBV29-1 and TRBJ1-3; weak D call: TRBD1 (5 bases). CDR3 length: 14 amino acids. Germline V gene lookup returns CDR1 SQVTM and CDR2 ANQGSEA. The V and J ends lost 2 bases and 3 bases respectively, with 11 bases between them. CDR3 sequence: CSVESGALGNTIYF. CDR3 DNA: TGCAGCGTTGAATCCGGGGCTCTTGGAAACACCATATATTTT.

This clone occurred a few times. The chain uses TRBV6-6 and TRBJ1-3, with D maybe TRBD1 (5 bases). V lost 5 bases and J 0 bases, leaving 11 bases between the germline ends. The CDR3 spans 15 residues. Germline V gives CDR1 MNHNY, CDR2 SVGAGI (reference sequence). Here the CDR3 DNA reads TGTGCCAGCAGTCTGACAGATCGCTCTGGAAACACCATATATTTT. It translates to CASSLTDRSGNTIYF.

This sequence joins TRBV2 and TRBJ1-5; 7 bases are shared with TRBD1. CDR3 length: 13 amino acids. V trimming: 6 bases; J trimming: 4 bases; junction bases outside the gene matches: 3. The germline V gene has CDR1 SNHLY and CDR2 FYNNEI. Here the CDR3 DNA reads TGTGCCAGCAGGAGGGACAGAAATCAGCCCCAGCATTTT. It codes for CASRRDRNQPQHF. Complete variable domain (other parts from reference TRBV2 and TRBJ1-5): EPEVTQTPSHQVTQMGQEVILRCVPISNHLYFYWYRQILGQKVEFLVSFYNNEISEKSEIFDDQFSVERPDGSNFTLKIRSTKLEDSAMYFCASRRDRNQPQHFGDGTRLSIL.

This chain connects TRBV27 to TRBJ2-3; possible D gene TRBD2, 6 bases. CDR1 is MNHEY, CDR2 SMNVEV, per germline (reference sequence). V lost 4 bases, J lost 7 bases, and 9 bases lay in between. The CDR3 length is 12 residues. CDR3 region: CASSSGLYTQYF. The CDR3 nucleotides read TGTGCCAGCAGTTCGGGACTTTATACGCAGTATTTT.

This chain joins TRBV5-1 and TRBJ2-7; TRBD1 aligns across 9 bases. Looked up from germline, CDR1 is SGHRS and CDR2 is YFSETQ. This CDR3 contains 15 residues. The ends lost 3 bases at V and 7 bases at J; junction bases unmatched: 11. Here the CDR3 DNA reads TGCGCCAGCAGCTCGGGACGGACAGGGGCGGGTGAGCAGTACTTC. Translated: CASSSGRTGAGEQYF.

The chain recombines TRBV2 with TRBJ1-4; D gene ambiguous. V lost 2 bases, J lost 3 bases, and 13 bases lay in between. CDR1 and CDR2 from the germline V gene are SNHLY and FYNNEI. The CDR3 loop spans 16 amino acids. This CDR3 reads CASSEFRTASNEKLFF. DNA of the CDR3: TGTGCCAGCAGTGAATTTAGGACCGCGTCTAATGAAAAACTGTTTTTT.

This clone was recorded a few times. This chain uses TRBV5-1 with TRBJ2-7; D gene ambiguous. CDR1 and CDR2 (germline): SGHRS, YFSETQ. This CDR3 comprises 14 residues. Trimming took off 7 bases at V and 2 bases at J, with 16 bases between the two ends. The CDR3 spells CASSHQRTAYEQYF. The CDR3 nucleotides read TGCGCCAGCTCCCATCAGCGAACCGCCTACGAGCAGTACTTC.

This chain joins TRBV5-1 and TRBJ1-1, with 7 bases fitting TRBD1. From germline, CDR1 is SGHRS and CDR2 YFSETQ. This CDR3 has 15 residues. V lost 4 bases and J lost 3; bases outside the gene matches: 9. CDR3 sequence reads: CASSAGTESYTEAFF. The CDR3 bases are TGCGCCAGCAGCGCGGGGACAGAATCTTACACTGAAGCTTTCTTT.

V gene TRBV14 combines with J gene TRBJ2-1, with a possible D match to TRBD1 (6 bases). Trimming removed 4 bases from V and 6 bases from J, with 16 bases in between. This CDR3 region has 15 residues. Per the germline V gene, CDR1 is SGHDN and CDR2 is FVKESK. CDR3 sequence: CASSPLLVRGNEQFF. CDR3 bases: TGTGCCAGCAGCCCGCTGCTGGTCAGGGGCAATGAGCAGTTCTTC.